This TCR beta chain appears in the sequencing data of a study of PD-L1 blockade in urothelial cancer. Study background: Intravenous atezolizumab, 1,200 mg every 3 weeks, was begun by patients in the mid-2010s.

As to this clone: Its antigen is as yet unknown.

Germline lookup yields CDR1 SGHNT and CDR2 YENEEA. This CDR3 comprises 14 residues. The V end lost 5 bases, the J end lost 3 bases, and 12 bases lay between the germline ends. Study-level points and caveats: The study found that durable-benefit patients expanded tumor-associated blood clones more at 3 weeks.

Data came from immunoSEQ multiplex PCR; TCRdb stores just in-frame clones and leaves some out. The repertoire consists of 50,000 to 55,000 clones, with roughly 80% occurring once and the leading ten covering 3.5% to 4.5%. The chain combines TRBV11-3 with TRBJ2-3; a possible D gene is TRBD2 (6 bases). Sequenced material: PBMCs, taken around atezolizumab (anti-PD-L1) treatment. This receptor was obtained from a man aged 65-85 years with urothelial cancer. Written as DNA, the CDR3 is TGTGCCAGCAGCCTTGGGGGGAGAACAGATACGCAGTATTTT. It codes for CASSLGGRTDTQYF.